This T cell receptor beta chain came from a study of technical replicates of blood from several donors. Profiling relied on immunoSEQ multiplex PCR, and the TCRdb table lists in-frame clones only, not all of them. The profile shows more than 90,000 clones, 85% to 95% of them singletons. This CDR3 spans 13 amino acids. The germline V and J ends were trimmed by 3 bases and 1 base, with 7 bases remaining between them. Germline assignment: CDR1 SGHTS and CDR2 YDEGEE. The chain is built from TRBV5-8 and TRBJ1-1; TRBD1 is a possible D gene (5 bases). The sequencing input was T cells isolated from PBMCs. The source of this sequence is a human donor in good health. In DNA, the CDR3 is TGTGCCAGCAGCTATACAGGGAACACTGAAGCTTTCTTT. This sequence encodes CASSYTGNTEAFF.